A single sample is the source of the 11 T cell receptor beta chains below, sequenced in a study of blood T cell repertoires in COVID-19. Sequencing used immunoSEQ multiplex PCR; TCRdb keeps in-frame clones, though not all of them. The data show 300,000 or so clones, around nine tenths seen once. Sequencing was done on a sample of peripheral blood. The receptor source for this set is a man aged 50 to 59 with active or convalescent COVID-19.

The CDR3 DNA sequence: TGTGCCACCGGACAGGACAGCGACACTGAAGCTTTCTTT. Translating gives CATGQDSDTEAFF. The chain couples TRBV24-1 to TRBJ1-1; 7 positions match TRBD1. Germline V gene lookup returns CDR1 KGHDR and CDR2 SFDVKD. Unmatched junction bases numbered 6, after V lost 9 bases and J lost 3 bases. CDR3 length: 13 amino acids.

This chain uses TRBV11-2 with TRBJ1-1; 8 bases align to TRBD1. V lost 4 bases, J lost 4 bases, and 5 bases stayed unmatched. Germline CDR1 SGHAT, CDR2 FQNNGV. This CDR3 has 14 residues. The CDR3 DNA is TGTGCCAGCAGCTCCAGGGGGCTGGGCACTGAAGCTTTCTTT. Its translation: CASSSRGLGTEAFF.

This clone was seen once. The rearrangement joins TRBV18 to TRBJ1-1; possible D gene TRBD1, 5 bases. V lost 6 bases, J lost 0 bases, and 11 bases lay in between. Germline loops: CDR1 KGHSH, CDR2 LQKENI. The CDR3 contains 14 residues. The CDR3 nucleotides read TGTGCCAGCTCTTCGGGACTTCTGAACACTGAAGCTTTCTTT. It codes for CASSSGLLNTEAFF.

The J gene is TRBJ1-1, the V gene TRBV19; unclear D gene. This CDR3 is 16 amino acids long. V lost 0 bases to trimming and J lost 1 base, with 12 bases between them. The V gene's germline CDR1 is LNHDA and CDR2 SQIVND (reference sequence). CDR3 bases: TGTGCCAGTAGTATAGATCGGGGAGTAGGGAACACTGAAGCTTTCTTT. It codes for CASSIDRGVGNTEAFF.

V and J are TRBV6-6 and TRBJ2-2; no reliable D call. The CDR3 contains 11 residues. CDR1 is MNHNY, CDR2 SVGAGI, per germline (reference sequence). V lost 7 bases and J 5 bases, leaving 5 bases between the germline ends. This CDR3 is CASTETGELFF. For the CDR3, the DNA is TGTGCCAGCACTGAGACCGGGGAGCTGTTTTTT.

This clone was recorded a few times. The V gene is TRBV2, the J gene TRBJ1-6; 8 bases match TRBD1. The germline gives CDR1 SNHLY, CDR2 FYNNEI. This CDR3 contains 13 residues. J was trimmed by 9 bases and V by 4 bases; bases with no gene match: 2. The CDR3 sequence: CASSGTGSSPLHF. The DNA of the CDR3 is TGTGCCAGCAGTGGGACAGGGAGTTCACCCCTCCACTTT.

This chain uses TRBV4-3 with TRBJ2-2; TRBD2 might be the D (7 bases). Germline assignment: CDR1 LGHNA and CDR2 YSLEER. Trimming left V 6 bases short and J 4 bases short, with 15 bases between. The CDR3 length is 15 residues. CDR3 amino acids: CASSPGRTVTGELFF. For the CDR3, the DNA is TGCGCCAGCAGTCCCGGGAGGACAGTCACCGGGGAGCTGTTTTTT.

This chain uses TRBV28 with TRBJ2-7; TRBD1 agrees at 12 bases. Germline V gives CDR1 MDHEN, CDR2 SYDVKM. V lost 8 bases to trimming and J lost 7 bases; unmatched junction nucleotides: 9. The CDR3 spans 14 residues. CDR3 in DNA: TGTGCCAGCCGCTCCGGGACAGGGGGCCGTGAGCAGTACTTC. It is translated as CASRSGTGGREQYF. The complete variable domain, with remaining parts taken from reference TRBV28 and TRBJ2-7, reads DVKVTQSSRYLVKRTGEKVFLECVQDMDHENMFWYRQDPGLGLRLIYFSYDVKMKEKGDIPEGYSVSREKKERFSLILESASTNQTSMYLCASRSGTGGREQYFGPGTRLTVT.

The J gene is TRBJ1-5, the V gene TRBV12-3 or TRBV12-4; D gene uncertain. This CDR3 has 12 residues. Trimming pared 3 bases from V and 11 bases from J, leaving 11 bases between. The CDR3, as DNA: TGTGCCAGCAGTTTGGGCAGGTTTACCCAGCATTTT. Encoded protein: CASSLGRFTQHF.

The gene calls are TRBV4-2 and TRBJ2-1; no reliable D call. Trimming pared 1 base from V and 10 bases from J, leaving 8 bases between. The CDR3 is 12 residues long. The germline CDR1 and CDR2 sequences are LGHNA and YNFKEQ. CDR3: CASSQGTSEQFF. The CDR3 coding sequence is TGTGCCAGCAGCCAAGGTACGAGCGAGCAGTTCTTC.

V gene TRBV7-6 combines with J gene TRBJ2-2; 11 nucleotides match TRBD1. The CDR3 loop spans 17 amino acids. V trimming: 6 bases; J trimming: 5 bases; junction bases outside the gene matches: 11. CDR1 is SGHVS and CDR2 is FNYEAQ in the germline V gene. CDR3 region: CASRPIPGTGGTGELFF. The CDR3 bases are TGTGCCAGCAGACCTATTCCCGGGACAGGGGGAACCGGGGAGCTGTTTTTT.